Shown below are 7 T cell receptor beta chains from a single sample sequenced in a study of cytomegalovirus exposure and HLA in healthy donors. Researchers ran the PCR with 60 Vbeta and 13 Jbeta primers. Measured with immunoSEQ multiplex PCR; TCRdb has only the in-frame clones, and not every one. The sample carries around 45,000 clones, around 53% recorded once. The material sequenced was PBMCs. These receptor sequences come from a man in his sixties in good health and CMV-seronegative.

As concerns this clone: Other DNA sequences within the sample encode an identical CDR3. This chain joins TRBV14 and TRBJ2-2; TRBD1 matches 7 bases. Germline V gene lookup returns CDR1 SGHDN and CDR2 FVKESK. The CDR3 runs to 15 residues. Trimming cost V 1 base and J 4 bases; bases outside gene matches: 3. In nucleotides, the CDR3 is TGTGCCAGCAGCCAAGGGGCAGGGGGCACCGGGGAGCTGTTTTTT. It translates to CASSQGAGGTGELFF.

This clone was picked up a small number of times. The V call is TRBV4-1, the J call TRBJ2-4; TRBD2 is a possible D gene (6 bases). The V gene lost 2 bases and the J gene lost 8 bases, with 19 bases spanning the gap. The CDR3 spans 16 residues. CDR1 is MGHRA, CDR2 YSYEKL, per germline. The CDR3 coding sequence is TGCGCCAGCAGCCAAAGTCCCCTGGAGGGGCAGGACATTCAGTACTTC. Translating gives CASSQSPLEGQDIQYF.

The table lists this clone with a few counts. The chain employs TRBV29-1 and TRBJ2-2; 7 bases align to TRBD2. The trim removed 7 bases at V and 6 bases at J, leaving 8 bases unmatched. This CDR3 spans 13 amino acids. CDR1 SQVTM and CDR2 ANQGSEA come from the germline V gene. CDR3 in amino acids: CSGLGAGAGELFF. In DNA form, the CDR3 reads TGCAGCGGACTTGGTGCGGGGGCCGGGGAGCTGTTTTTT.

The rearrangement links TRBV6-5 to TRBJ2-1; 9 bases fit TRBD2. The J segment lost 7 bases and the V segment lost 2 bases, leaving 6 bases of the junction unmatched. This CDR3 is 15 amino acids long. Germline-derived CDR1 and CDR2 are MNHEY and SVGAGI. CDR3 in amino acids: CASSYGAGGINEQFF. CDR3 nucleotide sequence: TGTGCCAGCAGTTACGGGGCGGGAGGGATAAATGAGCAGTTCTTC.

This chain uses TRBV30 with TRBJ1-2, with a weak D call TRBD1 (6 bases). The V gene lost 0 bases and the J gene lost 3 bases, with 11 bases spanning the gap. From germline, CDR1 is GTSNPN and CDR2 SVGIG (reference sequence). The CDR3 has 14 amino acids. CDR3 nucleotide sequence: TGTGCCTGGAGTGTCTCAGGACAGCACTATGGCTACACCTTC. It translates to CAWSVSGQHYGYTF.

This clone was counted only a few times. This sequence joins TRBV14 and TRBJ1-4, with 8 bases that match TRBD1. With 3 bases clipped from V and 8 bases from J, the junction kept 8 bases outside the gene matches. Germline V CDR1 and CDR2: SGHDN, FVKESK. The CDR3 spans 15 residues. CDR3 residues: CASSQLQGAGEKLFF. CDR3 nucleotide sequence: TGTGCCAGCAGCCAGTTGCAGGGGGCCGGGGAAAAACTGTTTTTT. Combining the CDR3 with reference TRBV14 and TRBJ1-4 gives the whole variable domain EAGVTQFPSHSVIEKGQTVTLRCDPISGHDNLYWYRRVMGKEIKFLLHFVKESKQDESGMPNNRFLAERTGGTYSTLKVQPAELEDSGVYFCASSQLQGAGEKLFFGSGTQLSVL.

J is TRBJ2-7 and V is TRBV6-1; TRBD2 matches 9 bases. V lost 6 bases and J lost 2; bases outside the gene matches: 5. Germline V gene sequence: CDR1 MNHNS, CDR2 SASEGT. CDR3 size: 14 residues. The CDR3 region has the DNA TGTGCCAGCAGATGGCGGGAGGGCCCCTACGAGCAGTACTTC. Its protein product is CASRWREGPYEQYF.